This T cell receptor beta chain appears in the sequencing data of a study of T-cell reconstitution after alpha-beta-depleted transplantation in children. Study-wide points: The origin of alpha-beta T cells about two months after transplant was reportedly several hundred expanded graft clones. One year after transplant, T-cell counts and diversity came mostly from newly produced T cells. High day-60 TCRbeta diversity in some patients came from surviving recipient T cells and thymic progenitors.

A library of TCRbeta sequences, prepared with unique molecular identifiers, was generated. TCRdb itself ran the PCR reads through MiXCR, one entry per CDR3 protein. The repertoire holds 900,000 or so distinct CDR3 sequences, with roughly 15% as singletons. CDR1 and CDR2 (germline): SGHDN, FVKESK. V was trimmed by 7 bases and J by 0 bases, leaving 19 bases between them. The CDR3 length is 18 residues. In the case of this clonotype: The target antigen is unknown.

Sequences were derived from PBMCs, mostly from graft donor cells, sampled 360 days after TCRalphabeta/CD19-depleted stem cell transplant. The chain joins TRBV14 to TRBJ2-6; possibly TRBD2 for D (6 bases). This TCR was sampled from a male patient aged 5 to 17 who had a stem cell transplant for acute lymphoblastic leukemia, so the T cells may come from the graft donor. DNA of the CDR3: TGTGCCAGCACCCCAAGGAGGGGACCCGCCTCTGGGGCCAACGTCCTGACTTTC. It encodes CASTPRRGPASGANVLTF.